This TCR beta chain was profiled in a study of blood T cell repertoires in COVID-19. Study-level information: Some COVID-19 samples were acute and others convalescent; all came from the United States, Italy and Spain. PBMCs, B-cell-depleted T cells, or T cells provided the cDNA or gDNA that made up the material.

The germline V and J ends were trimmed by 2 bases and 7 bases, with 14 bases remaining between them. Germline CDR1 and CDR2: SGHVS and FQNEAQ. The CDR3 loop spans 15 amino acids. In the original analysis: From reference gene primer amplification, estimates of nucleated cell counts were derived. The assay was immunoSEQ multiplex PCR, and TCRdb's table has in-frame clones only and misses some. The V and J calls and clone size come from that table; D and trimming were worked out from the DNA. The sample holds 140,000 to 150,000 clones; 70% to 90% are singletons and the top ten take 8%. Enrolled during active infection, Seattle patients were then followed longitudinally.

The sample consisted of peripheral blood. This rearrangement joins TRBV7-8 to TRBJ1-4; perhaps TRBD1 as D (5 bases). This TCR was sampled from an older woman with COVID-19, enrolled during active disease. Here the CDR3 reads CASSLRGPEGEKLFF. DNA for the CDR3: TGTGCCAGCAGCTTAAGGGGACCGGAGGGTGAAAAACTGTTTTTT.